Presented here are 23 T cell receptor beta chains from one specimen sequenced in a study of T cell repertoires in cytomegalovirus infection. TCRdb analysed the reads with MiXCR anew, one entry per CDR3 protein. The table has fewer than 1,000,000 distinct CDR3 sequences, 31% seen once. For these TCRs, the target antigens are not known. The sample in question was cultured CD8+ T cells from PBMCs, obtained from culture after CMV antigen stimulation. These receptors were taken from a human donor in good health (CMV status not recorded). Some clones in this sample may be carry-over from other donors' samples.

This clonotype has a handful of counts. V usage is TRBV28 and J usage is TRBJ1-2, with D possibly being TRBD1 (5 bases). The CDR3 extends over 16 amino acids. The germline CDR1 and CDR2 sequences are MDHEN and SYDVKM. Trimming removed 1 base from V and 5 bases from J, with 17 bases in between. The CDR3 bases are TGTGCCAGCAGTTTATATTATGAGGAGAGGGGATATGGCTACACCTTC. Protein product: CASSLYYEERGYGYTF.

This clonotype occurred a few times. V and J are TRBV12-5 and TRBJ2-3; D remains ambiguous. Germline V lookup: CDR1 LGHNT, CDR2 FRNRAP. V lost 5 bases, J lost 0 bases, and 15 bases lay in between. The CDR3 spans 16 residues. CDR3 residues: CASGPIIRGSTDTQYF. The DNA of the CDR3 is TGTGCTAGTGGTCCAATCATTCGCGGTAGCACAGATACGCAGTATTTT.

This clonotype turned up a few times. This chain uses TRBV6-2 or TRBV6-3 with TRBJ2-5, with 7 bases aligning to TRBD2. Germline CDR1 MNHEY, CDR2 SVGEGT. V was clipped by 2 bases and J by 0 bases; unmatched bases: 3. CDR3 size: 15 residues. CDR3 sequence reads: CASSYTAGDQETQYF. Here the CDR3 DNA reads TGTGCCAGCAGTTACACGGCGGGGGACCAAGAGACCCAGTACTTC.

The chain links TRBV19 to TRBJ2-1, with D tentatively TRBD1 (5 bases). The CDR3 is 13 residues long. Germline V lookup: CDR1 LNHDA, CDR2 SQIVND (reference sequence). V lost 5 bases, J lost 8 bases, and 13 bases lay in between. CDR3 sequence reads: CASSVGRVDEQFF. Here the CDR3 DNA reads TGTGCCAGTAGTGTCGGCAGGGTTGATGAGCAGTTCTTC.

The chain couples TRBV10-3 to TRBJ1-2; 9 bases are a match to TRBD1. Germline V gene lookup returns CDR1 ENHRY and CDR2 SYGVKD. V dropped 8 bases and J dropped 6; count of bases not matched to a gene: 13. The CDR3 spans 15 residues. The CDR3 bases are TGTGCCATCCGGGTCCGGACAGGGGAGGAGGATGGCTACACCTTC. Its translation: CAIRVRTGEEDGYTF.

The chain uses TRBV7-9 and TRBJ1-2; TRBD1 aligns across 7 bases. Trimming removed 6 bases from V and 2 bases from J; junction bases left unmatched: 9. CDR3 size: 15 residues. In germline, CDR1 is SEHNR, CDR2 FQNEAQ (reference sequence). This CDR3 is CASRDIDRVNYGYTF. The CDR3 coding sequence is TGTGCCAGCAGGGACATAGACAGGGTGAACTATGGCTACACCTTC.

V is TRBV28 and J is TRBJ1-2; perhaps TRBD1 as D (5 bases). V was shortened by 1 base and J by 3 bases, with 12 bases between the two germline ends. Per germline, CDR1 MDHEN and CDR2 SYDVKM. There are 15 residues in the CDR3. The CDR3 DNA is TGTGCCAGCAGTTTATTATGGGGCAGCTACTATGGCTACACCTTC. It is translated as CASSLLWGSYYGYTF.

V usage is TRBV27 and J usage is TRBJ2-4; 10 nucleotides match TRBD2. The trim removed 3 bases at V and 6 bases at J, leaving 8 bases unmatched. The CDR3 is made up of 16 amino acids. CDR1 and CDR2 (germline): MNHEY, SMNVEV (reference sequence). The CDR3 region has the DNA TGTGCCAGCAGTTTGGATAGCGGGGGGCCGCCAAACATTCAGTACTTC. It specifies CASSLDSGGPPNIQYF.

This chain uses TRBV14 with TRBJ1-1; D remains ambiguous. Germline values: CDR1 SGHDN, CDR2 FVKESK. Between the trimmed V and J ends, which lost 3 bases and 11 bases, there was a span of 16 bases. CDR3 length equals 13 residues. The CDR3 spells CASSQREGSGAFF. CDR3 in DNA: TGTGCCAGCAGCCAGCGGGAAGGTTCCGGGGCTTTCTTT. Full variable domain (remainder filled in from reference TRBV14 and TRBJ1-1): EAGVTQFPSHSVIEKGQTVTLRCDPISGHDNLYWYRRVMGKEIKFLLHFVKESKQDESGMPNNRFLAERTGGTYSTLKVQPAELEDSGVYFCASSQREGSGAFFGQGTRLTVV.

This clonotype was detected ten times or more. This rearrangement joins TRBV12-3 or TRBV12-4 to TRBJ1-1; TRBD1 aligns across 7 bases. CDR3 length: 14 amino acids. Unmatched junction bases numbered 4, after V lost 6 bases and J lost 0 bases. This CDR3 reads CASRRTGLNTEAFF. Written as DNA, the CDR3 is TGTGCCAGCAGAAGGACAGGCTTGAACACTGAAGCTTTCTTT.

This clonotype showed up many times. The chain employs TRBV19 and TRBJ1-5, with 8 bases aligning to TRBD1. The CDR3 runs to 16 residues. V was clipped by 3 bases and J by 11 bases; unmatched bases: 15. CDR1 and CDR2 from the germline V gene are LNHDA and SQIVND (reference sequence). The DNA of the CDR3 is TGTGCCAGTAGTATTTCACTCGGACAGGGCGGGCGGACCCAGCATTTT. It yields the protein CASSISLGQGGRTQHF.

The rearrangement joins TRBV3-1 to TRBJ2-7; D gene uncertain. The CDR3 spans 14 residues. V shed 0 bases and J shed 4 bases, with 10 bases lying between them. Germline V gives CDR1 LGHDT, CDR2 YNNKEL (reference sequence). Written as DNA, the CDR3 is TGTGCCAGCAGCCAAGAGCTATCAAGATACGAGCAGTACTTC. Residues: CASSQELSRYEQYF.

This chain uses TRBV24-1 with TRBJ1-1; 7 nucleotides align to TRBD1. The germline V gene encodes CDR1 KGHDR and CDR2 SFDVKD. The CDR3 runs 12 residues. V gave up 6 bases and J gave up 7 bases; unmatched junction bases: 4. The CDR3 sequence is CATSQGGGEAFF. For the CDR3, the DNA is TGTGCCACCAGTCAGGGGGGCGGTGAAGCTTTCTTT.

In nucleotides, the CDR3 is TGTGCCAGCAGCGGAGGAAATACCTATGGCTACACCTTC. This sequence encodes CASSGGNTYGYTF. The rearrangement uses TRBV7-9 and TRBJ1-2; D is unclear. The CDR3 runs to 13 residues. Germline CDR1 is SEHNR and CDR2 is FQNEAQ (reference sequence). Trimming removed 5 bases at V and 4 bases at J, with 11 bases between.

This clonotype has more than one count but fewer than ten. The chain links TRBV4-1 to TRBJ2-3, with D perhaps matching TRBD1 (6 bases). V lost 0 bases and J 4 bases, leaving 17 bases between the germline ends. Germline CDR1 MGHRA, CDR2 YSYEKL. This CDR3 is 17 amino acids long. The CDR3 spells CASSQDPGQGPPDTQYF. The CDR3 region has the DNA TGCGCCAGCAGCCAAGATCCGGGGCAGGGGCCACCAGATACGCAGTATTTT.

The V call is TRBV28, the J call TRBJ2-1; no reliable D call. V dropped 6 bases and J dropped 7 bases, with 13 bases sitting between them. The V gene's germline CDR1 is MDHEN and CDR2 SYDVKM. The CDR3 sequence is 13 residues long. This chain's CDR3 is CASSPTGQNEQFF. CDR3 nucleotide sequence: TGTGCCAGCAGCCCGACCGGCCAGAATGAGCAGTTCTTC.

On this clonotype itself: A read error is possible here, since a much larger clone lies one base away. The chain couples TRBV7-8 to TRBJ1-1; 7 bases agree with TRBD1. Germline CDR1 reads SGHVS; CDR2 reads FQNEAQ. The length of the CDR3 is 14 residues. The CDR3 region has the DNA TGTGTCAGCAGTCCGGGACAGATGAACACTGAAGCTTTCTTT. This sequence encodes CVSSPGQMNTEAFF. Looking up the rest from reference TRBV7-8 and TRBJ1-1 gives the full variable domain: GAGVSQSPRYKVAKRGQDVALRCDPISGHVSLFWYQQALGQGPEFLTYFQNEAQLDKSGLPSDRFFAERPEGSVSTLKIQRTQQEDSAVYLCVSSPGQMNTEAFFGQGTRLTVV.

In this sample, this clonotype turned up a few times. The J gene is TRBJ1-5, the V gene TRBV27, with TRBD1 matching 8 bases. The CDR3 is made up of 14 amino acids. The V and J ends lost 6 bases and 2 bases, in that order; junction bases with no gene match: 3. CDR1 MNHEY and CDR2 SMNVEV come from the germline V gene (reference sequence). In DNA form, the CDR3 reads TGTGCCAGCAGGCTACAGGGGGGCAATCAGCCCCAGCATTTT. This codes for CASRLQGGNQPQHF.

This clonotype was detected many times. The chain recombines TRBV7-6 with TRBJ2-3; 11 positions agree with TRBD2. The CDR3 runs to 18 residues. The V segment lost 4 bases and the J segment 2 bases; nucleotides outside the gene matches: 11. Germline values: CDR1 SGHVS, CDR2 FNYEAQ. CDR3 DNA sequence: TGTGCCAGCAGCTCCCCTCGAGGACTAGCGGGCCCCACAGATACGCAGTATTTT. Its protein product is CASSSPRGLAGPTDTQYF.

The rearrangement joins TRBV19 to TRBJ1-5; D gene ambiguous. Trimming took off 0 bases at V and 0 bases at J, with 9 bases between the two ends. The CDR3 length is 16 residues. Germline loops: CDR1 LNHDA, CDR2 SQIVND (reference sequence). CDR3 coding DNA: TGTGCCAGTAGTATAGATGACACACTTAGCAATCAGCCCCAGCATTTT. As protein: CASSIDDTLSNQPQHF.

The V and J genes are TRBV5-4 and TRBJ2-7; TRBD1 matches at 7 bases. Unmatched junction bases numbered 10, after V lost 4 bases and J lost 3 bases. The CDR3 is 15 amino acids. Germline CDR1 and CDR2: SGHNT and YYREEE (reference sequence). The chain's CDR3 is CASSPSGGPFYEQYF. CDR3 DNA: TGTGCCAGCAGCCCGTCAGGGGGACCCTTCTACGAGCAGTACTTC.

This clonotype appeared a few times. The chain uses TRBV12-3 or TRBV12-4 and TRBJ1-2; D not resolved. The CDR3 spans 15 residues. The V gene lost 4 bases and the J gene lost 5 bases, with 17 bases spanning the gap. CDR3 amino acids: CASSSTREYAYGYTF. Here the CDR3 DNA reads TGTGCCAGCAGTTCCACCCGGGAATATGCTTATGGCTACACCTTC.

The chain has TRBV6-5 and TRBJ2-1; TRBD1 or TRBD2 may be the D gene (5 bases each). Germline V CDR1 and CDR2: MNHEY, SVGAGI. V was cut by 6 bases and J by 8 bases, with 23 bases left in between. The CDR3 runs 16 residues. DNA of the CDR3: TGTGCCAGCAGAGCTTTCCGGGACCGCCCAGTCCATGAGCAGTTCTTC. The encoded protein is CASRAFRDRPVHEQFF.